Following are 11 T cell receptor beta chains from one sample sequenced in a study of T-cell memory formation after mild COVID-19. TCRdb reprocessed the 5' RACE reads with MiXCR, giving one entry per CDR3 protein. The sample shows 410,000 or so distinct CDR3 sequences, more than 20% of them seen only once. The sample consisted of PBMCs or a T cell subset sorted from them (not recorded which). These receptors originate from an adult woman who had mild COVID-19 (a few samples of this study predate the infection). Cell type and time point are not known.

This chain uses TRBV7-6 with TRBJ2-5; 8 bases agree with TRBD2. The CDR3 totals 14 residues. The germline CDR1 and CDR2 sequences are SGHVS and FNYEAQ. With 4 bases clipped from V and 5 bases from J, the junction kept 6 bases outside the gene matches. CDR3 nucleotides: TGTGCCAGCAGCTCAACGGGGGGGCGGGAGACCCAGTACTTC. This encodes CASSSTGGRETQYF.

CDR3 DNA sequence: TGTGCCAGCAGTTGGTCTATAGTACACGAGCAGTACTTC. Amino acids: CASSWSIVHEQYF. V usage is TRBV6-2 or TRBV6-3 and J usage is TRBJ2-7; D is uncertain. The CDR3 extends over 13 amino acids. Germline CDR1 MNHEY, CDR2 SVGEGT. The ends were cut back, 4 bases at V and 5 bases at J, with 12 bases in the middle.

This clonotype was observed a few times. The rearrangement joins TRBV29-1 to TRBJ1-1; possible D gene TRBD1, 5 bases. The V gene's germline CDR1 is SQVTM and CDR2 ANQGSEA. The CDR3 contains 14 residues. V lost 7 bases and J lost 1, with 16 bases in between. CDR3 protein: CSAIKYQGNTEAFF. DNA for the CDR3: TGCAGCGCAATAAAATACCAGGGGAACACTGAAGCTTTCTTT.

This clonotype turned up a few times. The chain recombines TRBV6-5 with TRBJ2-3; D not resolved. V was pared by 7 bases and J by 2 bases, with 13 bases between. The CDR3 covers 14 residues. CDR1 MNHEY and CDR2 SVGAGI come from the germline V gene. The CDR3 loop reads CASMKWFDTDTQYF. The CDR3, as DNA: TGTGCCAGCATGAAGTGGTTTGACACAGATACGCAGTATTTT.

The sample holds a few counts of this clonotype. The rearrangement uses TRBV18 and TRBJ1-1, with a tentative D call TRBD1 (5 bases). CDR1 and CDR2 from the germline V gene are KGHSH and LQKENI. V was cut by 4 bases and J by 1 base, with 22 bases left in between. The CDR3 has 18 amino acids. CDR3 sequence (DNA): TGTGCCAGCTCACGACAGACAGCGTCTCAAAGCTCGAACACTGAAGCTTTCTTT. Its translation: CASSRQTASQSSNTEAFF.

This clonotype was counted between two and nine times. This chain joins TRBV12-3 or TRBV12-4 and TRBJ1-5; the match to TRBD1 covers 7 bases. CDR3 size: 16 residues. V trimming: 6 bases; J trimming: 1 base; junction bases outside the gene matches: 9. In DNA, the CDR3 is TGTGCCAGCAGGTTGCAGGGGGGGGCAAGCAATCAGCCCCAGCATTTT. The encoded protein is CASRLQGGASNQPQHF.

The CDR3 reads CASSPIGGGTDTQYF. The CDR3 DNA reads TGTGCCAGCAGCCCAATAGGGGGCGGCACAGATACGCAGTATTTT. This sequence joins TRBV7-3 and TRBJ2-3; 7 positions match TRBD1. This CDR3 has 15 amino acids. Germline values: CDR1 SGHTA, CDR2 FQGTGA. With 5 bases clipped from V and 1 base from J, the junction kept 6 bases outside the gene matches.

The chain joins TRBV4-3 to TRBJ1-2; D is uncertain. The CDR3 is made up of 15 amino acids. The germline gives CDR1 LGHNA, CDR2 YSLEER. The V end lost 5 bases, the J end lost 4 bases, and 17 bases lay between the germline ends. Here the CDR3 reads CASSALREESYGYTF. CDR3 sequence (DNA): TGCGCCAGCAGCGCCCTCCGGGAAGAGAGCTATGGCTACACCTTC.

This chain uses TRBV6-1 with TRBJ2-7; no clear D gene. This CDR3 has 10 amino acids. Trimming shortened V by 9 bases and J by 1 base, and 4 bases separated the two germline ends. Germline V gives CDR1 MNHNS, CDR2 SASEGT. CDR3 amino acids: CASASYEQYF. In nucleotides, the CDR3 is TGTGCCAGTGCTTCCTACGAGCAGTACTTC.

The rearrangement joins TRBV6-5 to TRBJ1-6, with 7 positions matching TRBD1. The J segment lost 7 bases and the V segment lost 2 bases, leaving 5 bases of the junction unmatched. This CDR3 region has 15 residues. The germline V gene has CDR1 MNHEY and CDR2 SVGAGI. CDR3 nucleotide sequence: TGTGCCAGCAGTTACAGGGGGCGAGAGAATTCACCCCTCCACTTT. Its translation is CASSYRGRENSPLHF.

The V gene is TRBV7-9, the J gene TRBJ2-7; D may be TRBD2 (5 bases). Germline values: CDR1 SEHNR, CDR2 FQNEAQ (reference sequence). The CDR3 has 14 residues. V lost 1 base to trimming and J lost 2 bases, with 9 bases between them. The DNA of the CDR3 is TGTGCCAGCAGCTTAGGTTACGGGACCTACGAGCAGTACTTC. Protein product: CASSLGYGTYEQYF.